This entry lists 22 T cell receptor beta chains sequenced from one sample in a study of radiotherapy plus CTLA-4 blockade in lung cancer. The table came from immunoSEQ multiplex PCR; TCRdb's copy has only in-frame clones and leaves some out. The table shows over 75,000 clones, with 83% occurring only once. The sequenced sample was peripheral blood, obtained from a patient treated with radiotherapy plus ipilimumab. Receptors originate from a human donor with non-small cell lung cancer who had stable disease on radiotherapy plus ipilimumab.

The chain carries TRBV9 and TRBJ2-5; possibly TRBD2 for D (6 bases). V was shortened by 0 bases and J by 7 bases, with 16 bases between the two germline ends. Germline values: CDR1 SGDLS, CDR2 YYNGEE. The CDR3 sequence is 15 residues long. As DNA, the CDR3 is TGTGCCAGCAGCGTAGACCCCTCGGGGGTAGGGACCCAGTACTTC. Translating gives CASSVDPSGVGTQYF. Full variable domain (outside the CDR3, taken from reference TRBV9 and TRBJ2-5): DSGVTQTPKHLITATGQRVTLRCSPRSGDLSVYWYQQSLDQGLQFLIQYYNGEERAKGNILERFSAQQFPDLHSELNLSSLELGDSALYFCASSVDPSGVGTQYFGPGTRLLVL.

V is TRBV2 and J is TRBJ2-5; a possible D gene is TRBD1 (7 bases). CDR3 length: 13 residues. The V end was cut by 4 bases, the J end by 5 bases, with 11 bases between. CDR1 SNHLY and CDR2 FYNNEI come from the germline V gene. CDR3 in DNA: TGTGCCAGCAGTGCTCCAGGGGGGGAGACCCAGTACTTC. Protein: CASSAPGGETQYF.

This chain connects TRBV28 to TRBJ1-4; no clear D gene. Germline assignment: CDR1 MDHEN and CDR2 SYDVKM. The CDR3 spans 12 residues. V lost 3 bases and J lost 10, with 9 bases in between. CDR3 bases: TGTGCCAGCAGTTTGACTCCCAGAAAACTGTTTTTT. It codes for CASSLTPRKLFF.

The rearrangement uses TRBV2 and TRBJ2-1; 13 bases are a match to TRBD2. The CDR3 has 15 amino acids. V was pared by 6 bases and J by 4 bases, with 3 bases of the junction left unmatched. Germline loops: CDR1 SNHLY, CDR2 FYNNEI. The CDR3 bases are TGTGCCAGCAGCGAACTAGCGGGAGGGTACAATGAGCAGTTCTTC. Translating gives CASSELAGGYNEQFF.

The V and J genes are TRBV7-3 and TRBJ2-5, with 9 bases fitting TRBD2. Germline V lookup: CDR1 SGHTA, CDR2 FQGTGA. V lost 2 bases to trimming and J lost 2 bases; unmatched junction nucleotides: 6. This CDR3 comprises 16 residues. The CDR3 DNA is TGTGCCAGCAGCTTACGTAGCGGGGGCTTTCAAGAGACCCAGTACTTC. Protein: CASSLRSGGFQETQYF.

V and J are TRBV11-2 and TRBJ2-5; D may match TRBD1 or TRBD2 (5 bases each). The CDR3 covers 16 residues. From germline, CDR1 is SGHAT and CDR2 FQNNGV. The V and J ends lost 5 bases and 5 bases respectively, with 21 bases between them. CDR3 region: CASSPRQGAPRETQYF. DNA of the CDR3: TGTGCCAGCAGCCCGCGCCAGGGAGCCCCTAGGGAGACCCAGTACTTC.

V usage is TRBV5-1 and J usage is TRBJ2-7, with D perhaps matching TRBD1 (5 bases). The CDR3 extends over 14 amino acids. Germline values: CDR1 SGHRS, CDR2 YFSETQ. V was cut by 4 bases and J by 4 bases, with 15 bases left in between. CDR3 in DNA: TGCGCCAGCAGCGATGGGGCAGGGTCTTACGAGCAGTACTTC. Translating it yields CASSDGAGSYEQYF.

This clone was counted once. V gene TRBV28 combines with J gene TRBJ2-6, with D perhaps matching TRBD1 (5 bases). The V end lost 7 bases, the J end lost 0 bases, and 10 bases lay between the germline ends. The CDR3 runs 15 residues. Per the germline V gene, CDR1 is MDHEN and CDR2 is SYDVKM. The CDR3: CASIPRGSGANVLTF. Here the CDR3 DNA reads TGTGCCAGCATCCCAAGGGGCTCTGGGGCCAACGTCCTGACTTTC.

This chain uses TRBV29-1 with TRBJ2-3; 10 bases line up with TRBD2. CDR3 length equals 15 residues. In germline, CDR1 is SQVTM, CDR2 ANQGSEA. Germline trimming cut 4 bases from V and 3 bases from J; bases unmatched to any gene: 7. In DNA form, the CDR3 reads TGCAGCGTTGCCTCTAGCGGGGGTTATACAGATACGCAGTATTTT. It encodes CSVASSGGYTDTQYF.

The rearrangement links TRBV27 to TRBJ2-3, with 10 bases that match TRBD1. This CDR3 has 16 amino acids. The germline V gene encodes CDR1 MNHEY and CDR2 SMNVEV (reference sequence). V shed 6 bases and J 3 bases; nucleotides not matched to a gene: 9. In nucleotides, the CDR3 is TGTGCCAGCAGAAGGGACAGGGGCGCTTGGACAGATACGCAGTATTTT. Protein sequence: CASRRDRGAWTDTQYF.

The V call is TRBV7-3, the J call TRBJ2-3; TRBD2 agrees at 14 bases. V shed 4 bases, J shed 5 bases, and the junction held 8 bases outside the gene matches. The CDR3 consists of 17 residues. CDR1 and CDR2 from the germline V gene are SGHTA and FQGTGA. The CDR3 reads CASSSLTSGRAGDTQYF. The DNA for the CDR3 is TGTGCCAGCAGCTCCCTGACTAGCGGGAGGGCCGGAGATACGCAGTATTTT.

This chain links TRBV28 with TRBJ2-5, with 14 bases identical to TRBD2. Germline V gives CDR1 MDHEN, CDR2 SYDVKM. Trimming at V came to 3 bases and at J to 3 bases, leaving 6 bases not matched to a gene. The CDR3 runs to 17 residues. CDR3 in amino acids: CASSFPMGLAGEETQYF. The DNA of the CDR3 is TGTGCCAGCAGTTTCCCTATGGGACTAGCGGGAGAAGAGACCCAGTACTTC.

The chain couples TRBV11-3 to TRBJ2-1; 7 bases align to TRBD2. The CDR3 spans 15 residues. Germline trimming cut 4 bases from V and 2 bases from J; bases unmatched to any gene: 5. Germline CDR1 and CDR2: SGHNT and YENEEA. This CDR3 reads CASSSNLAAYNEQFF. The CDR3 nucleotides are TGTGCCAGCAGCTCGAATCTAGCGGCCTACAATGAGCAGTTCTTC.

The J gene is TRBJ1-1, the V gene TRBV18, with a possible D match to TRBD1 (6 bases). CDR1 and CDR2 (germline): KGHSH, LQKENI. V shed 3 bases and J shed 1 base, with 12 bases lying between them. The CDR3 contains 15 residues. The CDR3 reads CASSPPRGANTEAFF. The CDR3 bases are TGTGCCAGCTCACCCCCAAGGGGGGCGAACACTGAAGCTTTCTTT.

The chain couples TRBV5-1 to TRBJ2-6; D might be TRBD1 (6 bases). V shed 3 bases and J shed 0 bases, with 13 bases lying between them. From germline, CDR1 is SGHRS and CDR2 YFSETQ. The CDR3 has 17 amino acids. The DNA for the CDR3 is TGCGCCAGCAGCTCCGGGACATCTACCTCTGGGGCCAACGTCCTGACTTTC. As protein: CASSSGTSTSGANVLTF.

CDR3 DNA sequence: TGTGCCAACTATACACTCAATCAGCCCCAGCATTTT. This codes for CANYTLNQPQHF. The J gene is TRBJ1-5, the V gene TRBV6-1; D is unclear. V was shortened by 10 bases and J by 3 bases, with 10 bases between the two germline ends. The CDR3 totals 12 residues. Per the germline V gene, CDR1 is MNHNS and CDR2 is SASEGT.

V is TRBV30 and J is TRBJ1-2, with D possibly TRBD1 on 6 matching bases. This CDR3 has 13 residues. Trimming removed 4 bases from V and 2 bases from J, with 11 bases in between. Germline V CDR1 and CDR2: GTSNPN, SVGIG (reference sequence). The CDR3 here is CAWNRDGNYGYTF. CDR3 nucleotides: TGTGCCTGGAACAGGGACGGGAACTATGGCTACACCTTC.

For the CDR3, the DNA is TGTGCCAGCAGTCCAGTTCAGGGGATCCATGGCTACACCTTC. It is translated as CASSPVQGIHGYTF. The V and J genes are TRBV28 and TRBJ1-2, with D tentatively TRBD1 (6 bases). The V gene's germline CDR1 is MDHEN and CDR2 SYDVKM. This CDR3 is built from 14 residues. With 5 bases removed from V and 6 bases from J, the gap between germline ends came to 16 bases.

The rearrangement uses TRBV6-1 and TRBJ2-7; no definite D call. There are 12 residues in the CDR3. Deletions cut 6 bases from V and 7 bases from J, with 13 bases between. Germline values: CDR1 MNHNS, CDR2 SASEGT. The CDR3 spells CASSSPPREQYF. The CDR3 region has the DNA TGTGCCAGCAGCTCCCCGCCCCGGGAGCAGTACTTC.

The chain employs TRBV7-2 and TRBJ1-5; no firm D call. V lost 2 bases to trimming and J lost 1 base, with 3 bases between them. Germline V CDR1 and CDR2: SGHTA, FQGNSA. This CDR3 contains 13 residues. The CDR3 protein is CASSLSSNQPQHF. The CDR3 DNA follows: TGTGCCAGCAGCTTATCAAGCAATCAGCCCCAGCATTTT.

CDR3 in amino acids: CASSVDMRGNEKLFF. The CDR3 DNA sequence: TGTGCCAGCAGCGTAGACATGAGGGGTAATGAAAAACTGTTTTTT. This chain uses TRBV9 with TRBJ1-4, with D possibly being TRBD1 (5 bases). Germline assignment: CDR1 SGDLS and CDR2 YYNGEE. The V and J ends lost 0 bases and 4 bases respectively, with 10 bases between them. The CDR3 spans 15 residues.

In DNA, the CDR3 is TGTGCCTGGAATCGGGGGGGCGTACACTATGGCTACACCTTC. Translation gives CAWNRGGVHYGYTF. The chain couples TRBV30 to TRBJ1-2; the D gene is possibly TRBD1 (6 bases). V lost 4 bases and J lost 3, with 15 bases in between. In germline, CDR1 is GTSNPN, CDR2 SVGIG (reference sequence). The CDR3 runs 14 residues.